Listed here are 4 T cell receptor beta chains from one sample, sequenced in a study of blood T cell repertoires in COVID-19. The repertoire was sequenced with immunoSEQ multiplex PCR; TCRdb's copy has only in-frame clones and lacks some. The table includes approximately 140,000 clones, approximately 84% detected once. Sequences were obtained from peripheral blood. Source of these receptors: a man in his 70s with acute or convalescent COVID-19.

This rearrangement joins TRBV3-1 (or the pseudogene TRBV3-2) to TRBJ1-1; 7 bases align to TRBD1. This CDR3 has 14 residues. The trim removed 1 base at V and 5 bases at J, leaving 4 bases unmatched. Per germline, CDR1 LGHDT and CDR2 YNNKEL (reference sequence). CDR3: CASSQVRTGTEAFF. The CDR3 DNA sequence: TGTGCCAGCAGCCAAGTCAGGACAGGAACTGAAGCTTTCTTT.

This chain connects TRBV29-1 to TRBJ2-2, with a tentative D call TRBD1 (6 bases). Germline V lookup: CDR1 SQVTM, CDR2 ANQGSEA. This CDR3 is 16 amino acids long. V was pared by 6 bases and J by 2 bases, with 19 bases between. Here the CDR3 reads CSVSKTGYHNTGELFF. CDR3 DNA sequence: TGCAGCGTCTCAAAAACAGGGTATCACAACACCGGGGAGCTGTTTTTT.

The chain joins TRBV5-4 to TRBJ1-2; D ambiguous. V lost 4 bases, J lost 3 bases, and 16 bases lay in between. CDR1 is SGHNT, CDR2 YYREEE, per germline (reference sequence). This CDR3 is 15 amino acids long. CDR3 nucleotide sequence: TGTGCCAGCAGCGCACCCTCCACTAGCTACTATGGCTACACCTTC. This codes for CASSAPSTSYYGYTF.

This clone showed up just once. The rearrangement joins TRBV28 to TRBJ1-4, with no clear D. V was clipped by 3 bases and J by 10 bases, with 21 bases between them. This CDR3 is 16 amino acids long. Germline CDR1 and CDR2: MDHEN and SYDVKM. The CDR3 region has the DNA TGTGCCAGCAGTTTCGGCGGGCGCGTCATCATGGGAAAACTGTTTTTT. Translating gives CASSFGGRVIMGKLFF. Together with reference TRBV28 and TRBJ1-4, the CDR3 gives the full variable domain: DVKVTQSSRYLVKRTGEKVFLECVQDMDHENMFWYRQDPGLGLRLIYFSYDVKMKEKGDIPEGYSVSREKKERFSLILESASTNQTSMYLCASSFGGRVIMGKLFFGSGTQLSVL.